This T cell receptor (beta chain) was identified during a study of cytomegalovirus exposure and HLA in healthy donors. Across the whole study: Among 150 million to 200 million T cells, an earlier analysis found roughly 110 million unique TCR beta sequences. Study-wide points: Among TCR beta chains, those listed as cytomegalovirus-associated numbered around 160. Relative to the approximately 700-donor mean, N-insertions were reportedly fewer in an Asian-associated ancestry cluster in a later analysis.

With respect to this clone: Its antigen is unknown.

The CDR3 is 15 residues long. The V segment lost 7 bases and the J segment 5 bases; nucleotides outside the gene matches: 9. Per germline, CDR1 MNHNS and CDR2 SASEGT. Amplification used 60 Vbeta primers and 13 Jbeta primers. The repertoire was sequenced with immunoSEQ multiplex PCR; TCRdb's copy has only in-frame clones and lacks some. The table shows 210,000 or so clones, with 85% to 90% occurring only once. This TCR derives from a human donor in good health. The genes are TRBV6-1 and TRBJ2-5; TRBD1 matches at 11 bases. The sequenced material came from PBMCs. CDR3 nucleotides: TGTGCCAGCATCACGGACAGGGGGCCTAGGGAGACCCAGTACTTC. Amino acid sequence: CASITDRGPRETQYF.